This T cell receptor (beta chain) comes out of a study of T-cell reconstitution after alpha-beta-depleted transplantation in children. Trimming left V 8 bases short and J 1 base short, with 20 bases between. This CDR3 is built from 16 residues. As it was prepared, the TCRbeta library received unique molecular identifiers. TCRdb analysed the PCR reads with MiXCR anew, one entry per CDR3 protein. The sample contains about 580,000 distinct CDR3 sequences, over 20% of which appear only once. There are a few counts of this clonotype. The sequence was collected from a boy less than two years old with Wiskott-Aldrich syndrome, due to receive a stem cell transplant. This rearrangement joins TRBV12-3 or TRBV12-4 to TRBJ2-5; no clear D gene. The sample here was PBMCs, taken before TCRalphabeta/CD19-depleted stem cell transplant. CDR3 sequence: CASGVSAWLPQETQYF. CDR3 nucleotides: TGTGCCAGCGGAGTGAGTGCGTGGTTGCCCCAAGAGACCCAGTACTTC.